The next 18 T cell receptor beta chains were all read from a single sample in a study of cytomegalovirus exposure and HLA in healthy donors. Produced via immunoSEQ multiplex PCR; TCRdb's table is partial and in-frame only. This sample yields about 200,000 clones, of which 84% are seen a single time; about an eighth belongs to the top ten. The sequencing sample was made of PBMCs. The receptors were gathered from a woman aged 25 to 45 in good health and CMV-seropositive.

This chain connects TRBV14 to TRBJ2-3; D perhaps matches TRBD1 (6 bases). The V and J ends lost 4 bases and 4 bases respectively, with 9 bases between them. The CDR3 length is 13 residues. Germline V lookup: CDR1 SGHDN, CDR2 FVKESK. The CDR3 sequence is CASSLTGPDTQYF. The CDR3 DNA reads TGTGCCAGCAGCCTCACAGGGCCAGATACGCAGTATTTT. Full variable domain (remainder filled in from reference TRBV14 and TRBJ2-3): EAGVTQFPSHSVIEKGQTVTLRCDPISGHDNLYWYRRVMGKEIKFLLHFVKESKQDESGMPNNRFLAERTGGTYSTLKVQPAELEDSGVYFCASSLTGPDTQYFGPGTRLTVL.

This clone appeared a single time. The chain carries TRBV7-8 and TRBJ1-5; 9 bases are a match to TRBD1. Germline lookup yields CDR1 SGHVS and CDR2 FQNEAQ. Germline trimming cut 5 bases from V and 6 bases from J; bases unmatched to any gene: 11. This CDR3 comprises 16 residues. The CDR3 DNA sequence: TGTGCCAGCAGCCCAGAACTCGGGACAGGGCCTCAGCCCCAGCATTTT. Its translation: CASSPELGTGPQPQHF.

DNA for the CDR3: TGCGCCAGCACATTAGCGGGAGAAAGGACCGGGGAGCTGTTTTTT. This codes for CASTLAGERTGELFF. This sequence joins TRBV4-1 and TRBJ2-2; 9 bases match TRBD2. Germline V CDR1 and CDR2: MGHRA, YSYEKL. There are 15 residues in the CDR3. V gave up 7 bases and J gave up 5 bases; unmatched junction bases: 8.

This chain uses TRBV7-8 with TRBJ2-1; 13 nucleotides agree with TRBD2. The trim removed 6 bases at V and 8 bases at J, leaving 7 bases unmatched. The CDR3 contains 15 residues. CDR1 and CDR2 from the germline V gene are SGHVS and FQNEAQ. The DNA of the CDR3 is TGTGCCAGCAGGAAACTAGCGGGAGGGCCCTATGAGCAGTTCTTC. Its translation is CASRKLAGGPYEQFF.

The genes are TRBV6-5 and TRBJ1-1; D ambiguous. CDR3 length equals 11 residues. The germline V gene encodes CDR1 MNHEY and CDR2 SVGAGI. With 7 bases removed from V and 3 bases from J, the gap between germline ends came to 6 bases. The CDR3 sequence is CASTRDTEAFF. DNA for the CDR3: TGTGCCAGCACCCGTGACACTGAAGCTTTCTTT.

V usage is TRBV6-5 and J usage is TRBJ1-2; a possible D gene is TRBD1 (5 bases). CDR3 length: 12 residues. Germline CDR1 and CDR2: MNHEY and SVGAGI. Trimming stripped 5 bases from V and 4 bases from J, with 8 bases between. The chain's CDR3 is CASSPGSYGYTF. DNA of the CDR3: TGTGCCAGCAGTCCAGGGTCCTATGGCTACACCTTC.

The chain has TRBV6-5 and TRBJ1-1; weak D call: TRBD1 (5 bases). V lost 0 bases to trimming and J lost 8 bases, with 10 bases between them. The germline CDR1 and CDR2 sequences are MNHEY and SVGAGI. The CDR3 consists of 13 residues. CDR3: CASSYSRQTEAFF. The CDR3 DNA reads TGTGCCAGCAGTTACTCGCGACAGACCGAAGCTTTCTTT.

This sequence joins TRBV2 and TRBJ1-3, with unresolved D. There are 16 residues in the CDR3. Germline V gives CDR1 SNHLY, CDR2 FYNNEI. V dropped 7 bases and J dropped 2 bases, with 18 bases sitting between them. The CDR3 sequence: CASTFTDTDAGNTIYF. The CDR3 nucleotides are TGTGCCAGCACTTTCACAGACACCGACGCTGGAAACACCATATATTTT.

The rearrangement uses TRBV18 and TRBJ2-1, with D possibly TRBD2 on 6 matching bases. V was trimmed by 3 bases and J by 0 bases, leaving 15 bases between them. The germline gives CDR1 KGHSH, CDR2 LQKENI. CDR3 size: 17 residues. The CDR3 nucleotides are TGTGCCAGCTCACCTAGACTAGTTTCTAGCTCCTACAATGAGCAGTTCTTC. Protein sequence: CASSPRLVSSSYNEQFF. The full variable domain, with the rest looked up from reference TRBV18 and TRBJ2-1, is NAGVMQNPRHLVRRRGQEARLRCSPMKGHSHVYWYRQLPEEGLKFMVYLQKENIIDESGMPKERFSAEFPKEGPSILRIQQVVRGDSAAYFCASSPRLVSSSYNEQFFGPGTRLTVL.

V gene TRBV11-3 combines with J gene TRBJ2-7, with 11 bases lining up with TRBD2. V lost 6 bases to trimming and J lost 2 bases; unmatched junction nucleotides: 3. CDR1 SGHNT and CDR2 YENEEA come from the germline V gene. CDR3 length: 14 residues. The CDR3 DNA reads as TGTGCCAGCAGTGCTAGCGGGAGGACCTACGAGCAGTACTTC. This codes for CASSASGRTYEQYF.

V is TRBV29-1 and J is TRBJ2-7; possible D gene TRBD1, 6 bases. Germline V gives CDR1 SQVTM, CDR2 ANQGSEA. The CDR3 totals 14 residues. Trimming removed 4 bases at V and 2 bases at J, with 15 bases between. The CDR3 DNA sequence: TGCAGCGTTGTGAGCCCGGGACACACCTACGAGCAGTACTTC. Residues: CSVVSPGHTYEQYF.

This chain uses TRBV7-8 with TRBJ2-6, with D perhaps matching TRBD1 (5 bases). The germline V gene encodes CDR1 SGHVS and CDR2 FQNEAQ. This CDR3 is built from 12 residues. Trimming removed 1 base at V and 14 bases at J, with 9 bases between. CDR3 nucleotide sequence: TGTGCCAGCAGCTTAGACAGGTCTTTCCTGACTTTC. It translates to CASSLDRSFLTF.

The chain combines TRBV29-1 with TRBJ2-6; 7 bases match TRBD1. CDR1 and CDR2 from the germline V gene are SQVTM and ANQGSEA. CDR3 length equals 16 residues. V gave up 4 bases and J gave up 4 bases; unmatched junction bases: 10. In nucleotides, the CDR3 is TGCAGCGTTGCCGAGGGGGCAAATGCGGGGGCCAACGTCCTGACTTTC. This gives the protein CSVAEGANAGANVLTF.

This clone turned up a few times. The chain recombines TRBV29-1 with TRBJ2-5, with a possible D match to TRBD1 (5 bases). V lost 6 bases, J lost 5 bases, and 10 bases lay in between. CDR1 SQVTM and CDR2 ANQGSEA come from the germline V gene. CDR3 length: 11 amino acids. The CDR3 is CSVQVVETQYF. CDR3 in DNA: TGCAGCGTACAGGTGGTGGAGACCCAGTACTTC.

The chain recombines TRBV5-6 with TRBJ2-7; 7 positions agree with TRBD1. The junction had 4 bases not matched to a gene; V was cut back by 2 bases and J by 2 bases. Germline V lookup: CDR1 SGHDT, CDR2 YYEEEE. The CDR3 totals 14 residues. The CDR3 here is CASSFGQVAYEQYF. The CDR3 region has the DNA TGTGCCAGCAGCTTCGGACAGGTAGCCTACGAGCAGTACTTC.

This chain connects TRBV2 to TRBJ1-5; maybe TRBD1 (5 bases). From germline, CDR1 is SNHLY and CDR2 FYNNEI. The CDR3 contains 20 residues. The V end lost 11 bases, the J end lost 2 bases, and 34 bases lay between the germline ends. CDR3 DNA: TGTGCCCTCAGGCCCCAACAGGTTTCCAGGGTCGAGTGGGGCAATCAGCCCCAGCATTTT. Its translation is CALRPQQVSRVEWGNQPQHF.

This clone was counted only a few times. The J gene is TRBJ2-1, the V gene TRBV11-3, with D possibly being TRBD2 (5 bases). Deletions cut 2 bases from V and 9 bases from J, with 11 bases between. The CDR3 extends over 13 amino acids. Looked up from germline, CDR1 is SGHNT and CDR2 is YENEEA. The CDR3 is CASSLLAVTEQFF. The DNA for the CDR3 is TGTGCCAGCAGCTTACTAGCAGTTACTGAGCAGTTCTTC. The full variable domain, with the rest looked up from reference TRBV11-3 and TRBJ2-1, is EAGVVQSPRYKIIEKKQPVAFWCNPISGHNTLYWYLQNLGQGPELLIRYENEEAVDDSQLPKDRFSAERLKGVDSTLKIQPAELGDSAVYLCASSLLAVTEQFFGPGTRLTVL.

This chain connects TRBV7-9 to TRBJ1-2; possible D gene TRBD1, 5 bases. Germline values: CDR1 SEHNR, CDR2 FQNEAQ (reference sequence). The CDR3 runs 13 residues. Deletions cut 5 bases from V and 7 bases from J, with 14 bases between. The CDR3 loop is CASSPQGGGGYTF. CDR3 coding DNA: TGTGCCAGCAGCCCCCAGGGAGGCGGTGGCTACACCTTC.